This T cell receptor beta chain was retrieved from a study of T cell responses to AZD1222 COVID-19 vaccine. Sequencing used immunoSEQ multiplex PCR; TCRdb keeps in-frame clones, though not all of them. The repertoire holds tens of thousands of clones, roughly nine tenths seen once, with roughly 29% in the top ten. V lost 3 bases and J 4 bases, leaving 6 bases between the germline ends. CDR3 length: 12 amino acids. Looked up from germline, CDR1 is SNHLY and CDR2 is FYNNEI. Study results and limitations: CD4 TCRs associated with vaccination spanned spike, dominating at 160-218 and 743-854. Following two doses of AZD1222, Spike-specific TCR breadth and depth rose.

Comments on this clone: What it binds is not known.

The sequence derives from an adult in good health. Sequenced material: peripheral blood, taken on day 0 of AZD1222 vaccination. The V gene is TRBV2, the J gene TRBJ2-5; D is unresolved. Here the CDR3 reads CASSEGSETQYF. For the CDR3, the DNA is TGTGCCAGCAGTGAGGGGTCAGAGACCCAGTACTTC. The full variable domain, its missing parts supplied by reference TRBV2 and TRBJ2-5, is EPEVTQTPSHQVTQMGQEVILRCVPISNHLYFYWYRQILGQKVEFLVSFYNNEISEKSEIFDDQFSVERPDGSNFTLKIRSTKLEDSAMYFCASSEGSETQYFGPGTRLLVL.